Below are 14 T cell receptor beta chains sequenced from a single sample in a study of PD-1 blockade in classical Hodgkin lymphoma. Time point given: cycle 4 day 1 (C4D1), after 5 to 7 weeks of nivolumab. Every patient experienced relapse after autologous stem cell transplantation, and brentuximab vedotin exposure varied. Some clones are missing from TCRdb's copy, which holds only in-frame ones; the method was immunoSEQ multiplex PCR. The sample holds about 52,000 clones, roughly 86% seen once. The sample here was peripheral blood mononuclear cells (PBMCs), taken before the fourth cycle of nivolumab. Source of these receptors: a human donor with classical Hodgkin lymphoma.

This clone was picked up one time. The chain combines TRBV14 with TRBJ2-5, with 9 bases identical to TRBD1. Germline lookup yields CDR1 SGHDN and CDR2 FVKESK. After removal of 3 bases from V and 5 bases from J, the junction contained 16 bases not matched to a gene. The CDR3 extends over 18 amino acids. The CDR3 bases are TGTGCCAGCAGCCATAGCAAAGGGACAGGGAAGATGGCGGAGACCCAGTACTTC. This translates into CASSHSKGTGKMAETQYF.

The chain uses TRBV2 and TRBJ1-1, with D possibly matching TRBD1 (5 bases). Germline V gene sequence: CDR1 SNHLY, CDR2 FYNNEI. The CDR3 extends over 14 amino acids. The V gene lost 3 bases and the J gene lost 4 bases, with 12 bases spanning the gap. The CDR3 sequence: CASSEGRGLTEAFF. The CDR3 coding sequence is TGTGCCAGCAGTGAGGGGAGGGGACTCACTGAAGCTTTCTTT. Complete variable domain (other parts from reference TRBV2 and TRBJ1-1): EPEVTQTPSHQVTQMGQEVILRCVPISNHLYFYWYRQILGQKVEFLVSFYNNEISEKSEIFDDQFSVERPDGSNFTLKIRSTKLEDSAMYFCASSEGRGLTEAFFGQGTRLTVV.

This sequence joins TRBV14 and TRBJ2-3; possibly TRBD2 for D (6 bases). CDR1 is SGHDN, CDR2 FVKESK, per germline. This CDR3 is built from 15 residues. V was pared by 0 bases and J by 5 bases, with 12 bases between. CDR3: CASSQELALGDTQYF. The CDR3 DNA reads as TGTGCCAGCAGCCAAGAACTAGCCCTCGGAGATACGCAGTATTTT. Full variable domain (missing parts from reference TRBV14 and TRBJ2-3): EAGVTQFPSHSVIEKGQTVTLRCDPISGHDNLYWYRRVMGKEIKFLLHFVKESKQDESGMPNNRFLAERTGGTYSTLKVQPAELEDSGVYFCASSQELALGDTQYFGPGTRLTVL.

This rearrangement joins TRBV29-1 to TRBJ2-3, with D uncertain. With 4 bases removed from V and 10 bases from J, the gap between germline ends came to 15 bases. The germline gives CDR1 SQVTM, CDR2 ANQGSEA. CDR3 size: 12 residues. The CDR3 DNA is TGCAGCGTTGTAGGGCTCCCACACGCGCAGTATTTT. Protein sequence: CSVVGLPHAQYF.

The rearrangement links TRBV19 to TRBJ2-1, with D maybe TRBD2 (5 bases). Germline V gives CDR1 LNHDA, CDR2 SQIVND (reference sequence). V lost 5 bases and J lost 2, with 10 bases in between. CDR3 length equals 14 residues. For the CDR3, the DNA is TGTGCCAGTAGTCCACTAGGTGCCTACAATGAGCAGTTCTTC. It translates to CASSPLGAYNEQFF.

Notes on this clone: Different DNA sequences within this sample yield the same CDR3. This chain joins TRBV29-1 and TRBJ2-1, with D perhaps TRBD2 (7 bases). This CDR3 region has 18 residues. Trimming removed 7 bases at V and 6 bases at J, with 31 bases between. The germline V gene encodes CDR1 SQVTM and CDR2 ANQGSEA. The CDR3 here is CSALGGGGEDSPFNEQFF. The CDR3 bases are TGCAGCGCCCTTGGGGGGGGCGGAGAGGACTCCCCCTTCAATGAGCAGTTCTTC.

The chain couples TRBV7-8 to TRBJ1-5, with unresolved D. This CDR3 has 11 amino acids. Deletions cut 5 bases from V and 9 bases from J, with 8 bases between. Germline V gene data show CDR1 as SGHVS and CDR2 as FQNEAQ. The CDR3 here is CASSTSGPQHF. The CDR3 DNA reads TGTGCCAGCAGCACCTCCGGGCCCCAGCATTTT.

This chain links TRBV29-1 with TRBJ2-5; TRBD2 aligns across 14 bases. This CDR3 region has 17 residues. V lost 3 bases and J lost 0; bases outside the gene matches: 6. Looked up from germline, CDR1 is SQVTM and CDR2 is ANQGSEA. The CDR3 sequence: CSVESGLAGAYQETQYF. Written as DNA, the CDR3 is TGCAGCGTTGAGTCGGGACTAGCGGGAGCATACCAAGAGACCCAGTACTTC.

This clone was picked up one time. The chain joins TRBV5-1 to TRBJ1-2, with TRBD1 as a possible D gene (6 bases). Between the trimmed V and J ends, which lost 7 bases and 2 bases, there was a span of 9 bases. Germline V lookup: CDR1 SGHRS, CDR2 YFSETQ. This CDR3 comprises 12 residues. Here the CDR3 DNA reads TGCGCCAGCTCTCAGGGGAACTATGGCTACACCTTC. Its translation is CASSQGNYGYTF.

This chain connects TRBV29-1 to TRBJ2-7; TRBD1 or TRBD2 may be the D gene (5 bases each). Germline V gene lookup returns CDR1 SQVTM and CDR2 ANQGSEA. V was shortened by 5 bases and J by 1 base, with 12 bases between the two germline ends. This CDR3 is built from 13 residues. CDR3 region: CSVLTGGSYEQYF. The CDR3 DNA is TGCAGCGTTTTAACAGGAGGTTCCTACGAGCAGTACTTC.

The genes are TRBV6-1 and TRBJ1-2; 8 positions agree with TRBD1. Germline V gene data show CDR1 as MNHNS and CDR2 as SASEGT. The CDR3 totals 13 residues. Unmatched junction bases numbered 6, after V lost 6 bases and J lost 6 bases. The CDR3 protein is CASSLTGVDGYTF. Here the CDR3 DNA reads TGTGCCAGCAGCCTGACAGGGGTCGATGGCTACACCTTC.

The CDR3, as DNA: TGTGCCAGCAGCCCCTTCGGGGATGGCACTGAAGCTTTCTTT. Protein sequence: CASSPFGDGTEAFF. V gene TRBV7-9 combines with J gene TRBJ1-1; D call uncertain. V lost 5 bases to trimming and J lost 4 bases, with 14 bases between them. The CDR3 sequence is 14 residues long. Germline values: CDR1 SEHNR, CDR2 FQNEAQ (reference sequence).

This sequence joins TRBV25-1 and TRBJ2-5; D is unclear. V dropped 8 bases and J dropped 4 bases, with 8 bases sitting between them. Germline V CDR1 and CDR2: MGHDK, SYGVNS. The length of the CDR3 is 11 residues. This CDR3 is CASRLGETQYF. In DNA form, the CDR3 reads TGTGCCAGCCGCCTGGGAGAGACCCAGTACTTC.

This clone was seen more than once but under ten times. This sequence joins TRBV4-3 and TRBJ2-1; weak D call: TRBD1 (6 bases). The V gene's germline CDR1 is LGHNA and CDR2 YSLEER. Trimming removed 5 bases from V and 0 bases from J, with 14 bases in between. This CDR3 comprises 16 residues. The CDR3 loop is CASSSQGSGSYNEQFF. CDR3 nucleotides: TGCGCCAGCAGCTCCCAGGGGAGCGGCTCCTACAATGAGCAGTTCTTC.